The 7 T cell receptor beta chains below come from one sample, sequenced in a study of patients and donors after allogeneic stem cell transplantation. TCRdb called the RT-PCR reads again in MiXCR, with one record for every CDR3 protein. The table shows hundreds of thousands of distinct CDR3 sequences, with roughly 17% occurring only once. The sequencing sample was made of blood, either unsorted or a sorted T cell fraction (not recorded which). Every receptor here comes from a human donor who was either an allogeneic HSCT recipient or a stem cell or donor lymphocyte infusion donor (not recorded which). It is not recorded whose cells these are; they may come from a transplant donor.

This rearrangement joins TRBV4-2 to TRBJ2-1; the match to TRBD2 covers 13 bases. This CDR3 contains 17 residues. V lost 1 base and J lost 13; bases outside the gene matches: 13. Looked up from germline, CDR1 is LGHNA and CDR2 is YNFKEQ. The CDR3 DNA reads TGTGCCAGCAGCCAAGGTGATAAAGGGACTAGCGGGGACAAACAGTTCTTC. Its translation is CASSQGDKGTSGDKQFF.

The CDR3 DNA reads as TGTGCCAGCAGCTTCCCGAGCTCTGGAAACACCATATATTTT. This gives the protein CASSFPSSGNTIYF. The J gene is TRBJ1-3, the V gene TRBV11-2, with D unresolved. The germline CDR1 and CDR2 sequences are SGHAT and FQNNGV. The ends were cut back, 3 bases at V and 0 bases at J, with 6 bases in the middle. The CDR3 contains 14 residues.

The chain's CDR3 is CASSGGQYQETQYF. The CDR3 coding sequence is TGTGCCAGCAGTGGGGGCCAGTACCAAGAGACCCAGTACTTC. The chain uses TRBV2 and TRBJ2-5; D possibly corresponds to TRBD1 (5 bases). Trimming removed 4 bases from V and 0 bases from J, with 9 bases in between. Per the germline V gene, CDR1 is SNHLY and CDR2 is FYNNEI. The CDR3 covers 14 residues.

This clonotype has a count of ten or more. The rearrangement uses TRBV4-3 and TRBJ2-2; 12 bases are a match to TRBD2. The CDR3 loop spans 20 amino acids. Trimming removed 4 bases from V and 0 bases from J; junction bases left unmatched: 12. The germline CDR1 and CDR2 sequences are LGHNA and YSLEER. The CDR3 loop reads CASSRGAGLAGLANTGELFF. The CDR3 DNA is TGCGCCAGCAGCCGGGGGGCTGGACTAGCGGGGCTGGCGAACACCGGGGAGCTGTTTTTT.

The chain has TRBV15 and TRBJ1-6; 8 bases align to TRBD1. Germline CDR1 reads LNHNV; CDR2 reads YYDKDF (reference sequence). The CDR3 spans 16 residues. The J segment lost 2 bases and the V segment lost 6 bases, leaving 6 bases of the junction unmatched. CDR3: CATRDRVEAYNSPLHF. The CDR3 nucleotides read TGTGCCACCAGGGACAGGGTCGAGGCCTATAATTCACCCCTCCACTTT.

This clonotype turned up a few times. The rearrangement links TRBV20-1 to TRBJ2-7; 8 bases align to TRBD2. The CDR3 spans 14 residues. Germline trimming cut 6 bases from V and 3 bases from J; bases unmatched to any gene: 10. Germline V CDR1 and CDR2: DFQATT, SNEGSKA (reference sequence). The CDR3: CSAAAGRGGYEQYF. As DNA, the CDR3 is TGCAGTGCCGCAGCGGGACGGGGGGGCTACGAGCAGTACTTC.

The V and J genes are TRBV9 and TRBJ1-1; the D is unclear. This CDR3 is built from 14 residues. The V gene's germline CDR1 is SGDLS and CDR2 YYNGEE. The germline V and J ends were trimmed by 3 bases and 3 bases, with 12 bases remaining between them. CDR3 amino acids: CASSDQPRDTEAFF. The CDR3 DNA is TGTGCCAGCAGCGACCAACCTCGGGACACTGAAGCTTTCTTT.